Below are 32 T cell receptor beta chains sequenced from a single sample in a study of cytomegalovirus exposure and HLA in healthy donors. 60 Vbeta and 13 Jbeta primers were used in PCR. The repertoire was sequenced with immunoSEQ multiplex PCR; TCRdb's copy has only in-frame clones and lacks some. This sample has approximately 100,000 clones, with 70% to 80% found just once. Specimen: PBMCs. The source of these receptors is a woman aged 18-29 years in good health and CMV-seropositive.

This clone was observed a few times. This sequence joins TRBV12-5 and TRBJ2-2, with 7 positions matching TRBD1. This CDR3 contains 14 residues. Germline CDR1 is LGHNT and CDR2 is FRNRAP. Trimming at V came to 6 bases and at J to 3 bases, leaving 4 bases not matched to a gene. CDR3 in DNA: TGTGCTAGTGGGGGGGACAGATACACCGGGGAGCTGTTTTTT. Encoded protein: CASGGDRYTGELFF.

The chain employs TRBV4-1 and TRBJ1-2; 7 bases agree with TRBD1. Trimming removed 4 bases from V and 4 bases from J; junction bases left unmatched: 3. Per the germline V gene, CDR1 is MGHRA and CDR2 is YSYEKL. This CDR3 comprises 13 residues. The CDR3 DNA sequence: TGCGCCAGCAGCCGACAGGGAGCCTATGGCTACACCTTC. Its protein is CASSRQGAYGYTF.

The genes are TRBV28 and TRBJ2-1, with 8 bases aligning to TRBD1. Germline loops: CDR1 MDHEN, CDR2 SYDVKM. After removal of 6 bases from V and 2 bases from J, the junction contained 6 bases not matched to a gene. This CDR3 spans 15 amino acids. In nucleotides, the CDR3 is TGTGCCAGCAGCTCAGGGGGCAGGCCCTACAATGAGCAGTTCTTC. Amino acid sequence: CASSSGGRPYNEQFF.

The chain carries TRBV11-2 and TRBJ2-1; 8 bases map to TRBD2. Germline V gene sequence: CDR1 SGHAT, CDR2 FQNNGV. V shed 4 bases, J shed 5 bases, and the junction held 4 bases outside the gene matches. The CDR3 has 14 residues. CDR3 loop: CASSSPGLDNEQFF. The CDR3 DNA reads TGTGCCAGCAGCTCACCGGGACTAGACAATGAGCAGTTCTTC.

This chain joins TRBV21-1 and TRBJ2-3; the table assigns TRBD2, which was not confirmed against the DNA. TRBV21-1 is recorded as a pseudogene. This CDR3 contains 13 residues. DNA for the CDR3: TGTGCCAGCAGATCGACTGGCACAGATACGCAGTATTTT. It specifies CASRSTGTDTQYF.

The V and J genes are TRBV5-1 and TRBJ1-2; D remains ambiguous. Deletions cut 0 bases from V and 3 bases from J, with 9 bases between. The CDR3 sequence is 14 residues long. Germline V lookup: CDR1 SGHRS, CDR2 YFSETQ. CDR3 coding DNA: TGCGCCAGCAGCTTGGCAGGTGTCGACTATGGCTACACCTTC. Its translation: CASSLAGVDYGYTF. Based on the CDR3 plus reference TRBV5-1 and TRBJ1-2, the full variable domain is KAGVTQTPRYLIKTRGQQVTLSCSPISGHRSVSWYQQTPGQGLQFLFEYFSETQRNKGNFPGRFSGRQFSNSRSEMNVSTLELGDSALYLCASSLAGVDYGYTFGSGTRLTVV.

In this sample, this clone turned up many times. The chain combines TRBV5-1 with TRBJ2-1, with 9 nucleotides matching TRBD2. CDR1 is SGHRS and CDR2 is YFSETQ in the germline V gene. Trimming at V came to 9 bases and at J to 8 bases, leaving 24 bases not matched to a gene. The CDR3 has 18 amino acids. The CDR3 sequence: CATIGGDWSGRTLDEQFF. CDR3 coding DNA: TGCGCCACCATAGGGGGGGATTGGAGCGGGAGGACCTTGGATGAGCAGTTCTTC.

The rearrangement joins TRBV7-3 to TRBJ2-2, with 9 bases lining up with TRBD2. CDR3 length equals 16 residues. Germline CDR1 is SGHTA and CDR2 is FQGTGA. J lost 3 bases, V lost 5 bases, and 7 bases had no gene match. In DNA, the CDR3 is TGTGCCAGCAGCCTCAGGGTAGCGGGGGACACCGGGGAGCTGTTTTTT. It translates to CASSLRVAGDTGELFF.

V usage is TRBV30 and J usage is TRBJ2-1; 10 bases are shared with TRBD2. V was clipped by 7 bases and J by 6 bases; unmatched bases: 9. CDR1 is GTSNPN and CDR2 is SVGIG in the germline V gene (reference sequence). This CDR3 has 14 amino acids. The CDR3 here is CAYEPLAGANEQFF. CDR3 nucleotide sequence: TGTGCCTACGAACCCCTAGCGGGAGCCAATGAGCAGTTCTTC.

This clone was counted ten times or more. The chain links TRBV10-3 to TRBJ2-7; D gene ambiguous. The CDR3 is 15 amino acids. Trimming took 0 bases from V and 1 from J, leaving 10 bases between them. Germline CDR1 reads ENHRY; CDR2 reads SYGVKD. The CDR3 loop is CAISESASRSYEQYF. In nucleotides, the CDR3 is TGTGCCATCAGTGAGTCGGCTAGTAGGTCCTACGAGCAGTACTTC.

The CDR3 sequence is CASSFSKGATEAFF. CDR3 DNA: TGTGCCAGCAGTTTCTCAAAAGGGGCCACTGAAGCTTTCTTT. The chain employs TRBV28 and TRBJ1-1; D is possibly TRBD1 (5 bases). This CDR3 is 14 amino acids long. Trimming cost V 3 bases and J 4 bases, with 12 bases left between them. Germline V lookup: CDR1 MDHEN, CDR2 SYDVKM.

The gene calls are TRBV20-1 and TRBJ1-2, with a possible D match to TRBD1 (5 bases). V lost 6 bases and J lost 7, with 12 bases in between. Germline V gives CDR1 DFQATT, CDR2 SNEGSKA (reference sequence). This CDR3 is built from 11 residues. The CDR3: CSAWGGSGYTF. CDR3 in DNA: TGCAGTGCATGGGGGGGGTCTGGCTACACCTTC.

This sequence joins TRBV4-1 and TRBJ2-7, with D possibly TRBD1 on 5 matching bases. V was cut by 3 bases and J by 6 bases, with 24 bases left in between. Germline loops: CDR1 MGHRA, CDR2 YSYEKL. CDR3 size: 17 residues. CDR3 bases: TGCGCCAGCAGCCATTTTAAACCCTCGCAGGGTGACGGCGAGCAGTACTTC. Residues: CASSHFKPSQGDGEQYF.

This chain connects TRBV28 to TRBJ2-5, with D perhaps matching TRBD1 (6 bases). Germline CDR1 and CDR2: MDHEN and SYDVKM. V was trimmed by 6 bases and J by 8 bases, leaving 16 bases between them. The CDR3 is made up of 13 amino acids. CDR3 DNA: TGTGCCAGCAGGCCACAGGGTGGCCCCACCCAGTACTTC. Translation gives CASRPQGGPTQYF.

This clone came up a few times. The chain joins TRBV29-1 to TRBJ1-1; no clear D. Germline lookup yields CDR1 SQVTM and CDR2 ANQGSEA. Trimming cost V 8 bases and J 2 bases, with 9 bases left between them. CDR3 size: 11 residues. The CDR3 sequence is CSSTENTEAFF. CDR3 bases: TGCAGCTCAACAGAAAACACTGAAGCTTTCTTT.

The chain combines TRBV4-3 with TRBJ2-7, with D tentatively TRBD1 (5 bases). V was clipped by 2 bases and J by 2 bases, with 10 bases between them. Germline V gene data show CDR1 as LGHNA and CDR2 as YSLEER. The CDR3 length is 14 residues. CDR3 residues: CASSQHQGTYEQYF. In DNA form, the CDR3 reads TGCGCCAGCAGCCAACACCAGGGTACCTACGAGCAGTACTTC.

This chain links TRBV7-2 with TRBJ2-5, with D possibly being TRBD1 (7 bases). The CDR3 covers 14 residues. The V end was cut by 2 bases, the J end by 5 bases, with 12 bases between. Germline V gives CDR1 SGHTA, CDR2 FQGNSA. The CDR3 bases are TGTGCCAGCAGCTTACAGGGGGGAGCGGAGACCCAGTACTTC. It translates to CASSLQGGAETQYF.

The V and J genes are TRBV29-1 and TRBJ2-7; 8 bases agree with TRBD1. The germline CDR1 and CDR2 sequences are SQVTM and ANQGSEA. This CDR3 spans 17 amino acids. J gave up 4 bases and V 7 bases, and 21 bases lay outside the gene matches. CDR3: CSATGRGLGAAAYEQYF. In DNA, the CDR3 is TGCAGCGCTACGGGCAGGGGGCTTGGAGCTGCGGCTTACGAGCAGTACTTC.

The chain combines TRBV29-1 with TRBJ2-5; a weak D match, TRBD2 (5 bases). The CDR3 spans 14 residues. Looked up from germline, CDR1 is SQVTM and CDR2 is ANQGSEA. V lost 6 bases and J lost 2, with 16 bases in between. The CDR3 loop reads CSVGLIAPQETQYF. Written as DNA, the CDR3 is TGCAGCGTCGGACTCATAGCCCCTCAAGAGACCCAGTACTTC.

The V and J genes are TRBV18 and TRBJ2-2; tentatively, D is TRBD2 (5 bases). Trimming stripped 1 base from V and 2 bases from J, with 8 bases between. CDR1 and CDR2 (germline): KGHSH, LQKENI. The CDR3 extends over 15 amino acids. The CDR3 nucleotides read TGTGCCAGCTCACCACTGCGGGCAAACACCGGGGAGCTGTTTTTT. It is translated as CASSPLRANTGELFF.

A few counts support this clone. The gene calls are TRBV7-9 and TRBJ2-7, with TRBD2 matching over 13 bases. The CDR3 extends over 15 amino acids. The V gene end was trimmed by 1 base and the J gene end by 7 bases; junction bases not matched to a gene: 4. The V gene's germline CDR1 is SEHNR and CDR2 FQNEAQ (reference sequence). The CDR3: CASSLGTSGSDEQYF. The CDR3 coding sequence is TGTGCCAGCAGCTTAGGGACTAGCGGGAGTGATGAGCAGTACTTC.

This chain joins TRBV28 and TRBJ2-7, with D perhaps matching TRBD1 (6 bases). Germline V gene lookup returns CDR1 MDHEN and CDR2 SYDVKM. This CDR3 is built from 14 residues. V was pared by 6 bases and J by 1 base, with 13 bases between. The CDR3 sequence: CASRGDTTSYEQYF. The CDR3 DNA is TGTGCCAGCAGGGGGGACACAACTTCCTACGAGCAGTACTTC. Full variable domain (missing parts from reference TRBV28 and TRBJ2-7): DVKVTQSSRYLVKRTGEKVFLECVQDMDHENMFWYRQDPGLGLRLIYFSYDVKMKEKGDIPEGYSVSREKKERFSLILESASTNQTSMYLCASRGDTTSYEQYFGPGTRLTVT.

The chain employs TRBV11-2 and TRBJ2-5; 7 bases line up with TRBD2. This CDR3 contains 13 residues. Unmatched junction bases numbered 4, after V lost 5 bases and J lost 4 bases. Germline assignment: CDR1 SGHAT and CDR2 FQNNGV. This CDR3 reads CASSPSGTETQYF. As DNA, the CDR3 is TGTGCCAGCAGCCCCAGCGGGACAGAGACCCAGTACTTC.

This clone was observed a few times. The rearrangement uses TRBV4-3 and TRBJ1-2; perhaps TRBD1 as D (5 bases). CDR3 length: 14 residues. CDR1 and CDR2 (germline): LGHNA, YSLEER. V was shortened by 0 bases and J by 8 bases, with 13 bases between the two germline ends. The DNA for the CDR3 is TGCGCCAGCAGCCAAGACGCAGGGAACGAGGGCTACACCTTC. Its protein is CASSQDAGNEGYTF.

This clone was observed a handful of times. The chain recombines TRBV5-6 with TRBJ1-2, with unresolved D. Deletions cut 0 bases from V and 8 bases from J, with 11 bases between. Looked up from germline, CDR1 is SGHDT and CDR2 is YYEEEE. The CDR3 covers 13 residues. As DNA, the CDR3 is TGTGCCAGCAGCTTGGAACAGTTCGAGGGCTACACCTTC. It translates to CASSLEQFEGYTF.

V is TRBV19 and J is TRBJ2-5, with 8 bases that match TRBD1. The CDR3 sequence is 14 residues long. Per the germline V gene, CDR1 is LNHDA and CDR2 is SQIVND (reference sequence). The trim removed 7 bases at V and 2 bases at J, leaving 6 bases unmatched. The DNA for the CDR3 is TGTGCCAGTACCTCCGGGACAGGTCAAGAGACCCAGTACTTC. Translated, it gives CASTSGTGQETQYF.

V usage is TRBV6-4 and J usage is TRBJ2-4; 11 bases agree with TRBD1. Germline values: CDR1 MRHNA, CDR2 SNTAGT. The CDR3 runs to 15 residues. The V and J ends lost 4 bases and 6 bases, in that order; junction bases with no gene match: 5. Here the CDR3 reads CASSGPGQGGNIQYF. The CDR3 bases are TGTGCCAGCAGTGGCCCGGGACAGGGGGGAAACATTCAGTACTTC.

The gene calls are TRBV28 and TRBJ2-3; 11 positions match TRBD2. The V segment lost 4 bases and the J segment 0 bases; nucleotides outside the gene matches: 3. The CDR3 sequence is 16 residues long. Germline V gene sequence: CDR1 MDHEN, CDR2 SYDVKM. This CDR3 reads CASSWGLAASTDTQYF. The DNA of the CDR3 is TGTGCCAGCAGTTGGGGACTAGCGGCTAGCACAGATACGCAGTATTTT. The full variable domain, rest sourced from reference TRBV28 and TRBJ2-3, is DVKVTQSSRYLVKRTGEKVFLECVQDMDHENMFWYRQDPGLGLRLIYFSYDVKMKEKGDIPEGYSVSREKKERFSLILESASTNQTSMYLCASSWGLAASTDTQYFGPGTRLTVL.

This clone has a handful of counts. The chain recombines TRBV6-5 with TRBJ1-5; D unclear. This CDR3 has 12 amino acids. Germline V CDR1 and CDR2: MNHEY, SVGAGI. V lost 7 bases and J lost 2, with 6 bases in between. Here the CDR3 DNA reads TGTGCCAGCAATTCCGGCAATCAGCCCCAGCATTTT. It is translated as CASNSGNQPQHF.

The chain has TRBV6-1 and TRBJ1-3; no reliable D call. The V gene's germline CDR1 is MNHNS and CDR2 SASEGT. The CDR3 is 15 amino acids. The V end was cut by 1 base, the J end by 4 bases, with 11 bases between. Here the CDR3 reads CASSEDRHPGNTIYF. Here the CDR3 DNA reads TGTGCCAGCAGTGAAGACCGACATCCCGGAAACACCATATATTTT.

The chain joins TRBV30 to TRBJ1-6; D is possibly TRBD1 (5 bases). The V gene lost 7 bases and the J gene lost 10 bases, with 11 bases spanning the gap. The germline gives CDR1 GTSNPN, CDR2 SVGIG (reference sequence). This CDR3 spans 11 amino acids. CDR3 bases: TGTGCCTTGGGGCGGGGGTCACCCCTCCACTTT. Protein product: CALGRGSPLHF.

V is TRBV5-1 and J is TRBJ1-5, with D maybe TRBD1 (5 bases). The CDR3 totals 15 residues. Germline V gene lookup returns CDR1 SGHRS and CDR2 YFSETQ. V was clipped by 1 base and J by 6 bases, with 14 bases between them. Written as DNA, the CDR3 is TGCGCCAGCAGCTTGAGAGGGGTGGAGGGTCAGCCCCAGCATTTT. This codes for CASSLRGVEGQPQHF.